This paragraph covers one T cell receptor (beta chain) sequence. This clonotype was counted at least ten times. No cognate antigen has been identified for it. Base qualities are not at hand, and no much larger clone is one base apart. From the cysteine up to the phenylalanine, the CDR3 has a length of 15 residues. Left in the record is the CDR3 DNA by itself, 45 bases read in frame from the first base. V is trimmed back by 2 bases and J by 4 bases, and the junction contains 5 bases that no gene match accounts for. CDR1 is given as SGHRS and CDR2 as YFSETQ, both from the germline V gene. cDNA synthesis used template-switch 5'RACE with a primer carrying a 10-nucleotide random unique molecular identifier tagging each TCR transcript. Every sequencing run covered 15-18 subjects and yielded more than 160 million TCR-beta sequences. The RNeasy kit was used to extract total RNA. The KAPA Real-time Library Amplification kit was used to amplify TCR-beta VDJ regions with primers for the TCR constant region and the 5'RACE anchor. A first PCR added sample indexes and Illumina adaptors, after which a second PCR increased the library yield. After purification with Ampure beads, the TCR product of roughly 650 bp was size-selected on a 2% E-gel SizeSelection system. Before pooling, libraries had their quality checked on a Bioanalyzer, their concentration measured with Qubit, and their quantity determined with the Kapa Library Quantification kit. Paired-end 2 x 150 bp sequencing of the libraries was performed on an Illumina HiSeq 2500. To increase sequence diversity, about 25-31% phiX was spiked into each library pool. The original pipeline was this. Quality-filtered reads were processed with the UMI-based MiGEC pipeline, which removed over 85% of raw TCR sequences during error correction. VDJ genes were aligned to IMGT germline references, and each clonotype was defined by a unique CDR3 amino acid sequence together with V-J genes. Clonal expansion, Shannon diversity and CDR3 relatedness were evaluated with VDJtools (CalcPairwiseDistances, ClusterSamples), while phylogenetic trees were built in CLCbio workbench. Using coefficient-of-variation modelling across technical triplicates, the study counted a clone as expanded if it had at least 8 unique UMIs. TCRdb redid the processing of the public reads, applying fastp at Q25 and MiXCR, and retained in-frame beta chains. Rows merge per CDR3 protein into single entries with the most common DNA and genes. The V and J calls follow TCRdb's processing rather than the paper's. The sample table holds approximately 89,000 distinct CDR3 sequences, of which 4.3% were seen once. Jointly, the top ten make up 5.7% of the sample.

These data are taken from a study of neurological immune-mediated disorders (dated by TCRdb to about 2019). Regarding the research as a whole: Among the 35 or so multiple sclerosis patients, approximately 30 had relapsing-remitting MS and 3 had secondary progressive MS. Alongside PBMC samples, the set of more than 80 TCR-beta libraries contained longitudinal samples, technical triplicates, and paired CD4+ and CD8+ T-cell subsets that had been sorted. Of the 68 subjects in the cohort, around 15 were HAM/TSP patients, roughly 34 were multiple sclerosis patients, and some 20 were healthy controls. Peripheral blood TCR-beta repertoires from patients with HTLV-I-associated myelopathy (HAM/TSP), patients with multiple sclerosis, and healthy controls were compared in the study using UMI-based sequencing. Longitudinal HAM/TSP donors and healthy donors each had 3 time-points at intervals of about 3-40 months. What the research found in general, with its limitations: The highest TCR clonal expansion was observed in HAM/TSP patients, whereas the lowest was observed in MS patients, even when compared with healthy controls. No clinical or MRI features were associated with the MS cluster, and the authors said that larger cohorts are needed. In phylogenetic analysis, the repertoires of 18 of 34 MS patients grouped into a cluster of related CDR3 sequences, which suggests a possible signature at the repertoire level. Across subjects, expanded clones never shared an identical CDR3 amino acid sequence, which suggests that the TCR-beta repertoires in every group were private.

This sample's time point label indicates: longitudinal time-point 3. For unsorted PBMC libraries, 2 million PBMCs were used after storage in RNAlater at -80 degrees C until RNA extraction. The multiple sclerosis patients were enrolled in a US clinical protocol that evaluated disease progression with magnetic resonance imaging. Peripheral blood was subjected to Ficoll-Hypaque density gradient centrifugation to isolate PBMCs, which were then cryopreserved in liquid nitrogen. Source material: PBMCs. The chain couples TRBV5-1 to TRBJ2-3; 9 central bases correspond to TRBD1. This receptor was obtained from a woman in her fifties or sixties with multiple sclerosis. The DNA reads as follows: TGCGCCAGCAGCTTAGTGGGACAGGGCCCAGATACGCAGTATTTT. Translated, this gives CASSLVGQGPDTQYF. Extended through the reference TRBV5-1 and TRBJ2-3 proteins, this CDR3 yields the full variable domain: KAGVTQTPRYLIKTRGQQVTLSCSPISGHRSVSWYQQTPGQGLQFLFEYFSETQRNKGNFPGRFSGRQFSNSRSEMNVSTLELGDSALYLCASSLVGQGPDTQYFGPGTRLTVL.